The rows below give T cell receptor beta chains drawn from one sample of a study of blood T cell repertoires in COVID-19. The repertoire was sequenced with immunoSEQ multiplex PCR; TCRdb's copy has only in-frame clones and lacks some. The sample has 450,000 or so clones, roughly 90% seen once. Input material: peripheral blood. These receptor sequences come from a man younger than 35 with COVID-19, enrolled during active disease. CDR3s include the opening cysteine and the closing phenylalanine or tryptophan. A D gene is named only where the DNA matches it firmly. A clone size is listed for some rows: how often the clone was seen (once, few, many), or a class if it is expanded.

clone size	V gene	J gene	D gene	CDR3 DNA	CDR3 protein
.	TRBV5-6	TRBJ2-1	.	TGTGCCAGCAGCTCTGACAGATACAATGAGCAGTTCTTC	CASSSDRYNEQFF
.	TRBV28	TRBJ1-5	.	TGTGCCAGCAGGATAGATAGCAATCAGCCCCAGCATTTT	CASRIDSNQPQHF
.	TRBV9	TRBJ2-1	.	TGTGCCAGCAGCGTATACTCCTACAATGAGCAGTTCTTC	CASSVYSYNEQFF
.	TRBV15	TRBJ2-5	.	TGTGCCACCAGCGCCCGACCGGGACTCCGAGAGCAAGAGACCCAGTACTTC	CATSARPGLREQETQYF
.	TRBV5-1	TRBJ1-4	.	TGCGCCAGCAGCTTAGGGGTGACTAATGAAAAACTGTTTTTT	CASSLGVTNEKLFF
.	TRBV30	TRBJ2-4	TRBD2	TGTGCCTGGAGTTCGACTAGCGGGAGGCCATATTCCAAAAACATTCAGTACTTC	CAWSSTSGRPYSKNIQYF
.	TRBV7-9	TRBJ2-1	TRBD2	TGTGCCAGCAGCTCGGAGCGGGGACGCAATGAGCAGTTCTTC	CASSSERGRNEQFF
.	TRBV5-1	TRBJ2-6	.	TGCGCCAGCAGCTCCTTTTCATCCGGGTGGGGGGCCAACGTCCTGACTTTC	CASSSFSSGWGANVLTF
.	TRBV13	TRBJ2-1	TRBD2	TGTGCCAGCAGGCGTAGCGGGGGGGGATACAATGAGCAGTTCTTC	CASRRSGGGYNEQFF
.	TRBV6-5	TRBJ1-2	.	TGTGCCGGGGGGAAGGGCCCCTATGGCTACACCTTC	CAGGKGPYGYTF
.	TRBV18	TRBJ1-2	.	TGTGCCAGCTCACCGACGGGGAGGGAGGGCTACACCTTC	CASSPTGREGYTF
.	TRBV10-3	TRBJ2-7	.	TGTGCCATCAGTGAGTCGGAGTTTTCCGAGCAGTACTTC	CAISESEFSEQYF
once	TRBV4-2	TRBJ1-5	.	TGTGCCAGCAGCCAAGTTTTTCGAGACAGGAGAAATCAGCCCCAGCATTTT	CASSQVFRDRRNQPQHF
.	TRBV11-2	TRBJ2-3	.	TGTGCCAGCAGCTTAGGGACAGCAGATACGCAGTATTTT	CASSLGTADTQYF
few	TRBV11-3	TRBJ2-5	TRBD1	TGTGCCAGCAGCTTAGATTCCACAGGGGCTACACTTCAAGAGACCCAGTACTTC	CASSLDSTGATLQETQYF
.	TRBV5-4	TRBJ2-2	.	TGTGCCAGCAGCTTGGATTGGGGCAGGGCCAACACCGGGGAGCTGTTTTTT	CASSLDWGRANTGELFF
.	TRBV11-3	TRBJ2-1	TRBD2	TGTGCCAGCAGCTCCTACCTGACTAGCGGGGGGGACAATGAGCAGTTCTTC	CASSSYLTSGGDNEQFF
once	TRBV7-9	TRBJ2-7	TRBD2	TGTGCCAGCAGCTCAGGACTAGCTTCTCCGCAGTACTTC	CASSSGLASPQYF
.	TRBV10-3	TRBJ2-7	TRBD2	TGTGCCATCAGTGAGTTTGTAGCGGGAGAGGGGTACGAGCAGTACTTC	CAISEFVAGEGYEQYF
.	TRBV19	TRBJ2-5	TRBD2	TGTGCCAGTAGTGAGGGTAGCGGGAGGGCAGGTGAGACCCAGTACTTC	CASSEGSGRAGETQYF
.	TRBV28	TRBJ2-4	TRBD2	TGTGCCAGCAGTTTAGGGGGGACTAGTCGAAACATTCAGTACTTC	CASSLGGTSRNIQYF
.	TRBV5-8	TRBJ1-1	.	TGTGCCAGCAGCTTGACAGGGTCTACTGAAGCTTTCTTT	CASSLTGSTEAFF
.	TRBV19	TRBJ1-5	.	TGTGCCAGTAGTATAGATCTGAATCAGCCCCAGCATTTT	CASSIDLNQPQHF
.	TRBV9	TRBJ2-3	.	TGTGCCAGCAGCGTAGGTTTACTCGGACTCACAGATACGCAGTATTTT	CASSVGLLGLTDTQYF
.	TRBV19	TRBJ1-3	.	TGTGCCACAAGGTTAATTAGCAGGGGCTCTGGAAACACCATATATTTT	CATRLISRGSGNTIYF
.	TRBV11-1	TRBJ2-3	.	TGTGCCAGCAGCTTGAGAGAGGTAGATACGCAGTATTTT	CASSLREVDTQYF
.	TRBV27	TRBJ1-4	TRBD1	TGTGCCAGCAGTTCCGGACAGGCAACTAATGAAAAACTGTTTTTT	CASSSGQATNEKLFF
.	TRBV3-1/TRBV3-2	TRBJ1-1	TRBD1	TGTGCCAGCAGGACGGACAGGGCGAACACTGAAGCTTTCTTT	CASRTDRANTEAFF
.	TRBV19	TRBJ2-1	.	TGTGCCAGTAGCGGCAGCCGGGGAAGTAACAATGAGCAGTTCTTC	CASSGSRGSNNEQFF
.	TRBV15	TRBJ2-6	.	TGTGCCACCAGCAGAGATCCGATGGCAGGATTCTGGAGGGCCAACGTCCTGACTTTC	CATSRDPMAGFWRANVLTF
few	TRBV13	TRBJ2-3	TRBD2	TGTGCCAGCAGCTTAGGTCCTAGCGGGAGGAGCACAGATACGCAGTATTTT	CASSLGPSGRSTDTQYF
once	TRBV7-6	TRBJ1-4	TRBD1	TGTGCCAGCAGCTTAGATTCGGTACCGGGACAGATTAATGAAAAACTGTTTTTT	CASSLDSVPGQINEKLFF
.	TRBV29-1	TRBJ2-7	TRBD1	TGCAGCGTTGAAGCAGAAACAGGGGGCCACGAGCAGTACTTC	CSVEAETGGHEQYF
.	TRBV6-4	TRBJ2-7	.	TGTGCCAGCAGTGAGGTACGGAGGAGCTCCTACGAGCAGTACTTC	CASSEVRRSSYEQYF
.	TRBV2	TRBJ1-5	TRBD1	TGTGCCAGCACCGCGGGGACAGGGAGTCAGCCCCAGCATTTT	CASTAGTGSQPQHF
.	TRBV10-3	TRBJ1-6	.	TGTGCCATCAGTGAGTCCAGGGATGGCGGTTCACCCCTCCACTTT	CAISESRDGGSPLHF
.	TRBV24-1	TRBJ1-2	TRBD1	TGTGCCACCAGGTCAGGGGGGCTGGGCGGCTACACCTTC	CATRSGGLGGYTF
.	TRBV19	TRBJ2-3	.	TGTGCCAGTAGTATTCGCGGTACGCAGTATTTT	CASSIRGTQYF
.	TRBV18	TRBJ1-2	.	TGTGCCAGCTCACCAATTAGCGATTTTAACTATGGCTACACCTTC	CASSPISDFNYGYTF
.	TRBV5-1	TRBJ2-1	TRBD2	TGCGCCAGCAGCTTGGGCTCCGGGGGGTCCCGGAGAGAGCAGTTCTTC	CASSLGSGGSRREQFF
.	TRBV2	TRBJ1-1	.	TGTGCCAGCAGGACTGGAGCTGAAGCTTTCTTT	CASRTGAEAFF
.	TRBV2	TRBJ1-3	.	TGTGCCAAACAGACAAGCTCTGGAAACACCATATATTTT	CAKQTSSGNTIYF
.	TRBV18	TRBJ1-3	.	TGTGCCAGCTCACCGTACGACAGCCTCTCTGGAAACACCATATATTTT	CASSPYDSLSGNTIYF
.	TRBV10-2	TRBJ2-7	TRBD2	TGCGCCAGCAGTGAGAAGTCGGGAGGGCTGTACGAGCAGTACTTC	CASSEKSGGLYEQYF
.	TRBV7-7	TRBJ2-5	.	TGTGCTAGCAGCTTAAAGGGACACCGGTTTGGGACCCAGTACTTC	CASSLKGHRFGTQYF
.	TRBV5-1	TRBJ2-6	TRBD1	TGCGCCAGCAGCTTGGAGGGGGCCGGGGCCAACGTCCTGACTTTC	CASSLEGAGANVLTF